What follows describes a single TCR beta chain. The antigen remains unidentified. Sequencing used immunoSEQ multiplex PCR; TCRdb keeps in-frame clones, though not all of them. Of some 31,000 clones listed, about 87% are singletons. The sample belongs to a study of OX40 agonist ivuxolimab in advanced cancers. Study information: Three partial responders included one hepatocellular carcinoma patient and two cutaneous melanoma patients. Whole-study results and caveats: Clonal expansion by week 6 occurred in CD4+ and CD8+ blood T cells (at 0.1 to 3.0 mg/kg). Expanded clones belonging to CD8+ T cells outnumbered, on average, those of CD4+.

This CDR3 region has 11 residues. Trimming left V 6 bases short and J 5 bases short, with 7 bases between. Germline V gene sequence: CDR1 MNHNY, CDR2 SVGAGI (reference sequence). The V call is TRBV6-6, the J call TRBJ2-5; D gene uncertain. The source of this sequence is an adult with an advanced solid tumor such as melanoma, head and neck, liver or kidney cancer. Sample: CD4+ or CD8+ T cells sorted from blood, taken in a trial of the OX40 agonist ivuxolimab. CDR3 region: CASSEIETQYF. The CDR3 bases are TGTGCCAGCAGCGAGATCGAGACCCAGTACTTC.